The T cell receptor (beta chain) under discussion was sequenced for a study of PD-1 blockade in classical Hodgkin lymphoma (dated by TCRdb to the early 2020s). As for the study more broadly: Nivolumab dosing was 3 mg/kg intravenously every 2 weeks, continuing until either disease progression or unacceptable toxicity. The study used CyTOF and TCR beta sequencing to define a peripheral blood immune signature of response to PD-1 blockade in classical Hodgkin lymphoma. Summary of the overall study and its limitations: Baseline TCR diversity was reported to be lower in newly diagnosed patients than in healthy donors and to be lower still in relapsed/refractory patients. A significant rise by C4D1 was seen in CD4+ but not CD8+ TCR diversity (p=0.0027 vs p=0.16), with the rise being most apparent in complete responders (p=0.02). Trial patients achieving complete response had baseline diversity similar to newly diagnosed patients, whereas partial responders and progressors had significantly lower diversity. The study was limited to a single clinical trial cohort, and causes of repertoire differences, possibly disease activity or prior therapy, remained undefined. Patients starting nivolumab less than 1 year after ASCT had lower diversity and were excluded from later analyses to avoid confounding by immune reconstitution.

The Qiagen DNeasy kit was used to extract genomic DNA from unsorted PBMCs and from the negatively selected CD4+ and CD8+ fractions. TCR beta CDR3 regions were amplified by immunoSEQ multiplex PCR using primers annealing to V and J segments. Amplification bias was minimized using a synthetic immune receptor repertoire, and residual bias was removed computationally after sequencing. The published analysis was carried out like this. Repertoire diversity was quantified as the Shannon entropy index using custom Python scripts. Unsorted, CD4+ and CD8+ repertoires were examined separately, except in combined analyses, for which CD4+ and CD8+ sequences were merged in silico. Clonal expansion was defined as a frequency increase of at least 2-fold after treatment compared with C1D1, and clones undetected at baseline were assigned a pseudocount of 0.5. Clones with 0 or 1 copy at C1D1 were classified as singleton clones, and clones with 2 or more copies were classified as non-singleton clones. Clones expanded in unsorted samples were labelled as CD4+, CD8+ or unknown by matching protein sequences in sorted samples from the same patient. Diversity changes from C1D1 to C4D1 were tested in paired samples using Wilcoxon tests. TCRdb limited this immuneACCESS table to in-frame rearrangements with V and J called. A share of clones is missing; checked studies link under half to unresolved V genes, and the rest is unexplained. V, J and clone size reflect that table, while D and trimming were determined from the DNA. The sample table shows some 25,000 clones, and about 70% are seen once. Of the sample, 30% falls within the top ten clones.

CDR1 and CDR2 are drawn from the germline V gene: ENHRY, SYGVKD. There are 18 amino acids in the CDR3, from cysteine to phenylalanine inclusive. Just CDR3 DNA is preserved here, 54 bases in frame from base 1. V loses 0 bases, J loses 2 bases, and the germline ends lie 17 bases apart. Reading the label with the study, this specimen's time point is: cycle 4 day 1 (C4D1), after less than 7 weeks of nivolumab. Every trial patient had relapsed after autologous stem cell transplantation, and cohorts A, B and C differed in prior brentuximab vedotin exposure. The trial cohort comprised some 60 patients with relapsed/refractory classical Hodgkin lymphoma whose best overall responses were complete response, partial response or progressive disease. Trial patients were treated with single-agent nivolumab in the multi-cohort phase II CheckMate 205 trial. An independent review committee assessed best overall response using the 2007 International Working Group response criteria. PBMCs from the trial were collected at three points: immediately before nivolumab initiation (C1D1), and during therapy at cycle 2 day 1 and cycle 4 day 1. Peripheral blood was collected in 8 mL Vacutainer Cell Preparation Tubes, from which PBMCs were isolated by centrifugation and then cryopreserved.

Concerning this clone itself: The antigen it binds to is not known. No base-level quality is on record; no much larger clone is a single base apart.

The origin of this receptor is a human donor with classical Hodgkin lymphoma. The sequencing here drew on peripheral blood mononuclear cells (PBMCs), taken before the fourth cycle of nivolumab. The chain is encoded by TRBV10-3 joined to TRBJ1-3; D gene: possibly TRBD1, on 6 matching bases. DNA sequence: TGTGCCATCAGTGAGTCGGGTGGGGGGCTAGACGCTGGAAACACCATATATTTT. Translated, it gives CAISESGGGLDAGNTIYF.